Sequencing of this T cell receptor beta chain was carried out in a study of T cells in Graves' hyperthyroidism and ophthalmopathy. RNA transcripts served as the template for amplifying TCR beta CDR3 regions. Primed by the HTBI set, a first-round RT-PCR was run on the TCR CDR3. TCRdb reanalysed the multiplex PCR reads using MiXCR and keeps one entry per CDR3 protein. The sample holds some 800,000 distinct CDR3 sequences; 35% to 45% are singletons and the top ten take more than 7%. Notes on the study in general: A model built on 13 V-J features separated ophthalmopathy from stable hyperthyroidism. Onset of ophthalmopathy came a median 6.5 months after the model predicted it. The blood repertoire included most of the expanded thyroid clonotypes above 0.001.

With respect to this clonotype: Its antigen is undetermined.

Absent ophthalmopathy progression within 18 months defined stable Graves' hyperthyroidism. The TCR sequence derives from a man between 18 and 29 years old with Graves' hyperthyroidism. Sequencing input: blood.

Here the CDR3 DNA reads TGTGCCATCAAGGGGACAGGCAATTCACCCCTCCACTTT. It codes for CAIKGTGNSPLHF. The V gene is TRBV10-3, the J gene TRBJ1-6; 8 bases agree with TRBD1. This CDR3 has 13 residues. In germline, CDR1 is ENHRY, CDR2 SYGVKD. V dropped 7 bases and J dropped 7; count of bases not matched to a gene: 3.